The entry that follows covers one T cell receptor beta chain sequence. The CDR3 is 13 residues long. The V end lost 5 bases, the J end lost 6 bases, and 17 bases lay between the germline ends. The V gene's germline CDR1 is GTSNPN and CDR2 SVGIG (reference sequence). Sequenced by immunoSEQ multiplex PCR; TCRdb stores in-frame clones only, minus some. The sample holds tens of thousands of clones; 87% are singletons and the top ten take around 0.3%. The sample belongs to a study of siplizumab effects on memory and regulatory T cells. The sequenced material came from naive CD8+ T cells sorted from blood. This receptor was obtained from a human donor in good health. This chain connects TRBV30 to TRBJ2-7, with unresolved D. CDR3 nucleotides: TGTGCCTGGTCGCCAGGAGACCTACGCGAGCAGTACTTC. This sequence encodes CAWSPGDLREQYF.